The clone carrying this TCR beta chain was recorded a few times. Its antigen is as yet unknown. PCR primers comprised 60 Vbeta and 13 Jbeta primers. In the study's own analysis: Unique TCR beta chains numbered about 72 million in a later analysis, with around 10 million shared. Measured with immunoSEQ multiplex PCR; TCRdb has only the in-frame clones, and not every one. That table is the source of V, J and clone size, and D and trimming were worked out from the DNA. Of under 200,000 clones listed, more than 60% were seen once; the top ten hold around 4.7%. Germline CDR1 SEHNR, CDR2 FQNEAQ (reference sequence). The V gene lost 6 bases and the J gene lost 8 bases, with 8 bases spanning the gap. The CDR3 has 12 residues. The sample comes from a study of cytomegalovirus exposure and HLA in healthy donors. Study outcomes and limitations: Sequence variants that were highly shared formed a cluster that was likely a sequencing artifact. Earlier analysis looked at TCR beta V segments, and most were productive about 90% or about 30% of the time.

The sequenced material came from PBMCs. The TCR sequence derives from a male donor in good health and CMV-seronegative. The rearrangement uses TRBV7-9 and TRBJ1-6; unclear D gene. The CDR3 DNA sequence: TGTGCCAGCAGTCGGGGTGATTCACCCCTCCACTTT. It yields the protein CASSRGDSPLHF.